Shown below are 5 T cell receptor beta chains from a single sample sequenced in a study of shared clonotypes between healthy human individuals (dated by TCRdb to about 2020). CD8 naive samples were obtained by positive selection for CCR7 among CD45RO-negative cells, yielding a CD45RA+CCR7+ population from which TemRA cells were excluded. The library was prepared using the immunoSEQ multiplex PCR assay. In its TCRdb copy, this immuneACCESS table keeps in-frame sequences only and misses some clones. Where compared with another copy, unresolved V genes explain less than half of these, and the others have no known cause. Recorded for this sample are some 740,000 clones; 80% to 95% of them occurred a single time. The ten largest clones take up more than 20% of the sample. Sequencing was performed on naive CD8+ T cells sorted from blood. The sample's cell subset or site, from its label and the paper: CD45RA+CCR7+. These receptors were obtained from a man between 25 and 39 years old in good health.

This clone was seen just once. Additional DNA sequences in this sample encode the identical CDR3. The gene calls are TRBV9 and TRBJ2-1, with D hard to call. Per germline, CDR1 SGDLS and CDR2 YYNGEE. Trimming took 0 bases from V and 4 from J, leaving 8 bases between them. The CDR3 sequence is 14 residues long. DNA of the CDR3: TGTGCCAGCAGCGTAGCGGGCGTTTACAATGAGCAGTTCTTC. Translated, it gives CASSVAGVYNEQFF. The variable domain in full, completed from reference TRBV9 and TRBJ2-1, reads DSGVTQTPKHLITATGQRVTLRCSPRSGDLSVYWYQQSLDQGLQFLIQYYNGEERAKGNILERFSAQQFPDLHSELNLSSLELGDSALYFCASSVAGVYNEQFFGPGTRLTVL.

The chain joins TRBV5-4 to TRBJ1-1, with D possibly matching TRBD1 (5 bases). The CDR3 length is 14 residues. Between the trimmed V and J ends, which lost 2 bases and 4 bases, there was a span of 12 bases. CDR1 is SGHNT, CDR2 YYREEE, per germline (reference sequence). CDR3 nucleotides: TGTGCCAGCAGCTTAGGACGGGGGGGCACTGAAGCTTTCTTT. This sequence encodes CASSLGRGGTEAFF. The variable domain in full, completed from reference TRBV5-4 and TRBJ1-1, reads ETGVTQSPTHLIKTRGQQVTLRCSSQSGHNTVSWYQQALGQGPQFIFQYYREEENGRGNFPPRFSGLQFPNYSSELNVNALELDDSALYLCASSLGRGGTEAFFGQGTRLTVV.

The genes are TRBV15 and TRBJ1-5; the match to TRBD1 covers 8 bases. Germline-derived CDR1 and CDR2 are LNHNV and YYDKDF (reference sequence). The CDR3 has 15 amino acids. V shed 3 bases and J 4 bases; nucleotides not matched to a gene: 5. The CDR3 spells CATSSRTGSNQPQHF. Here the CDR3 DNA reads TGTGCCACCAGCAGTAGGACAGGGTCGAATCAGCCCCAGCATTTT.

V and J are TRBV28 and TRBJ1-2; D is unclear. The V end was cut by 3 bases, the J end by 2 bases, with 7 bases between. Per germline, CDR1 MDHEN and CDR2 SYDVKM. The CDR3 contains 13 residues. The CDR3 loop reads CASSFSGNYGYTF. The CDR3 nucleotides read TGTGCCAGCAGTTTTTCGGGGAACTATGGCTACACCTTC.

V is TRBV5-1 and J is TRBJ2-2, with D unclear. Trimming left V 6 bases short and J 4 bases short, with 10 bases between. CDR3 size: 13 residues. Germline loops: CDR1 SGHRS, CDR2 YFSETQ. For the CDR3, the DNA is TGCGCCAGCAAACAGTACTCCACCGGGGAGCTGTTTTTT. Protein: CASKQYSTGELFF.